These T cell receptor beta chains were read from a single sample in a study of PD-1 blockade in classical Hodgkin lymphoma. Sequenced by immunoSEQ multiplex PCR; TCRdb stores in-frame clones only, minus some. The sample has approximately 30,000 clones, 75% to 90% seen once; the top ten hold over 20%. The sequences come from peripheral blood mononuclear cells (PBMCs), collected before the second cycle of nivolumab. The receptors originated from a human donor with classical Hodgkin lymphoma. CDR3s include the opening cysteine and the closing phenylalanine or tryptophan. Each record gives: V gene, D gene, clone size, J gene, CDR3 protein, CDR3 DNA. D genes are given only for firm matches. Size is omitted from some rows. Given values are once, few, many or a class for expanded clones.

V gene: TRBV11-3
D gene: TRBD1
clone size: -
J gene: TRBJ1-5
CDR3 protein: CASSASGGNQPQHF
CDR3 DNA: TGTGCCAGCAGCGCCTCAGGGGGCAATCAGCCCCAGCACTTT

V gene: TRBV9
D gene: TRBD2
clone size: -
J gene: TRBJ2-7
CDR3 protein: CASSVGWEGTYEQYF
CDR3 DNA: TGTGCCAGCAGCGTAGGCTGGGAGGGGACCTACGAGCAGTACTTC

V gene: TRBV7-3
D gene: TRBD1
clone size: -
J gene: TRBJ2-7
CDR3 protein: CASSLTGDEQYF
CDR3 DNA: TGTGCCAGCAGCTTGACAGGGGACGAGCAGTACTTC

V gene: TRBV4-1
D gene: -
clone size: -
J gene: TRBJ1-1
CDR3 protein: CASTLDDRLNTEAFF
CDR3 DNA: TGCGCCAGCACGTTAGACGACAGGTTGAACACTGAAGCTTTCTTT

V gene: TRBV18
D gene: -
clone size: -
J gene: TRBJ1-1
CDR3 protein: CASSPGEMNTEAFF
CDR3 DNA: TGTGCCAGCTCACCTGGAGAAATGAACACTGAAGCTTTCTTT

V gene: TRBV30
D gene: -
clone size: -
J gene: TRBJ1-1
CDR3 protein: CAWSGTNKNTEAFF
CDR3 DNA: TGTGCCTGGAGTGGGACGAACAAGAACACTGAAGCTTTCTTT

V gene: TRBV25-1
D gene: -
clone size: -
J gene: TRBJ1-5
CDR3 protein: CASSDGFNQPQHF
CDR3 DNA: TGTGCCAGCAGTGACGGGTTTAATCAGCCCCAGCATTTT

V gene: TRBV7-9
D gene: TRBD1
clone size: -
J gene: TRBJ2-7
CDR3 protein: CASSPDRNRGEQYF
CDR3 DNA: TGTGCCAGCAGCCCGGACAGGAACCGGGGCGAGCAGTACTTC

V gene: TRBV19
D gene: -
clone size: -
J gene: TRBJ2-1
CDR3 protein: CASRPGSLINEQFF
CDR3 DNA: TGTGCCAGTAGACCCGGGAGTTTAATCAATGAGCAGTTCTTC

V gene: TRBV7-2
D gene: -
clone size: once
J gene: TRBJ1-3
CDR3 protein: CASSLRNSGNTIYF
CDR3 DNA: TGTGCCAGCAGCTTACGGAACTCTGGAAACACCATATATTTT

V gene: TRBV30
D gene: TRBD1
clone size: few
J gene: TRBJ2-2
CDR3 protein: CAWSVLGGGDTGELFF
CDR3 DNA: TGTGCCTGGAGTGTGTTAGGGGGCGGAGACACCGGGGAGCTGTTTTTT

V gene: TRBV19
D gene: -
clone size: -
J gene: TRBJ2-1
CDR3 protein: CASNSRSTYNEQFF
CDR3 DNA: TGTGCCAGTAATTCCAGGTCCACCTACAATGAGCAGTTCTTC

V gene: TRBV28
D gene: -
clone size: -
J gene: TRBJ2-5
CDR3 protein: CASSSLTWIQETQYF
CDR3 DNA: TGTGCCAGCAGTTCCCTAACATGGATTCAAGAGACCCAGTACTTC

V gene: TRBV4-1
D gene: TRBD2
clone size: -
J gene: TRBJ2-1
CDR3 protein: CASSQVDLGLAGNNEQFF
CDR3 DNA: TGCGCCAGCAGCCAAGTCGACCTGGGACTAGCGGGCAACAATGAGCAGTTCTTC

V gene: TRBV19
D gene: TRBD2
clone size: -
J gene: TRBJ2-1
CDR3 protein: CASSSAGGLLGEQFF
CDR3 DNA: TGTGCCAGTAGTTCAGCGGGAGGACTTTTGGGTGAGCAGTTCTTC

V gene: TRBV2
D gene: TRBD2
clone size: -
J gene: TRBJ2-7
CDR3 protein: CASSGGLAGGNEQYF
CDR3 DNA: TGTGCCAGCAGTGGGGGACTAGCGGGAGGGAACGAGCAGTACTTC

V gene: TRBV7-9
D gene: -
clone size: -
J gene: TRBJ1-2
CDR3 protein: CASSLAGTYNYGYTF
CDR3 DNA: TGTGCCAGCAGCTTAGCCGGGACGTACAACTATGGCTACACCTTC

V gene: TRBV7-2
D gene: -
clone size: -
J gene: TRBJ1-4
CDR3 protein: CASSLARGGNEKLFF
CDR3 DNA: TGTGCCAGCAGCTTAGCCAGGGGCGGGAATGAAAAACTGTTTTTT

V gene: TRBV18
D gene: -
clone size: -
J gene: TRBJ2-7
CDR3 protein: CASSPPTGIYEQYF
CDR3 DNA: TGTGCCAGCTCACCACCGACAGGTATCTACGAGCAGTACTTC

V gene: TRBV7-2
D gene: -
clone size: once
J gene: TRBJ2-1
CDR3 protein: CASSFGIPNYNEQFF
CDR3 DNA: TGTGCCAGCAGCTTCGGGATACCGAACTACAATGAGCAGTTCTTC

V gene: TRBV11-2
D gene: TRBD2
clone size: -
J gene: TRBJ2-1
CDR3 protein: CASTPLAGARREQFF
CDR3 DNA: TGTGCCAGCACCCCCCTAGCGGGAGCTAGGAGGGAGCAGTTCTTC

V gene: TRBV5-1
D gene: TRBD2
clone size: -
J gene: TRBJ2-5
CDR3 protein: CASSWGTSKETQYF
CDR3 DNA: TGCGCCAGCAGCTGGGGGACTAGCAAAGAGACCCAGTACTTC

V gene: TRBV7-8
D gene: TRBD1
clone size: -
J gene: TRBJ1-1
CDR3 protein: CASSLTGLNTEAFF
CDR3 DNA: TGTGCCAGCAGCTTGACAGGGCTGAACACTGAAGCTTTCTTT

V gene: TRBV7-9
D gene: TRBD1
clone size: -
J gene: TRBJ2-1
CDR3 protein: CASSLVGGQGQFF
CDR3 DNA: TGTGCCAGCAGCTTAGTAGGGGGACAGGGGCAGTTCTTC

V gene: TRBV2
D gene: TRBD1
clone size: -
J gene: TRBJ1-2
CDR3 protein: CASTRTGGTYGYTF
CDR3 DNA: TGTGCCAGCACTCGGACAGGGGGCACATATGGCTACACCTTC

V gene: TRBV4-1
D gene: TRBD1
clone size: -
J gene: TRBJ2-1
CDR3 protein: CASSHRDRGNEQFF
CDR3 DNA: TGCGCCAGCAGCCACCGGGACAGGGGTAATGAGCAGTTCTTC

V gene: TRBV28
D gene: -
clone size: -
J gene: TRBJ2-2
CDR3 protein: CASRRGAGELFF
CDR3 DNA: TGTGCCAGCAGGAGGGGCGCCGGGGAGCTGTTTTTT